This TCR beta chain was observed in a study of T cells after yellow fever vaccination. Findings and caveats of the study: It was the secondary response that reached its peak faster, day 5 versus 15, but it was weaker. FACS-sorted repertoires might harbor abundant contaminating clonotypes from the bulk population.

As TCR cDNA was made by 5'RACE template switching, a universal primer site and UMIs were added. One entry per CDR3 protein results from TCRdb running MiXCR on the 5' RACE reads. The data show hundreds of thousands of distinct CDR3 sequences, with about a fifth seen just once and around 16% held by the top ten. On this clonotype itself: Its target is unknown.

The CDR3 contains 13 residues. Germline values: CDR1 SGHDN, CDR2 FVKESK. Trimming took 4 bases from V and 6 from J, leaving 13 bases between them. The input for sequencing was PBMCs, taken 20 to 25 days after the first yellow fever vaccination. The receptor was derived from a man aged 18 to 35 who received the YFV17D yellow fever vaccine. This sequence joins TRBV14 and TRBJ2-7; weak D call: TRBD1 (6 bases). The CDR3, as DNA: TGTGCCAGCAGCCTAACCGGGACAAGCGAGCAGTACTTC. This codes for CASSLTGTSEQYF.